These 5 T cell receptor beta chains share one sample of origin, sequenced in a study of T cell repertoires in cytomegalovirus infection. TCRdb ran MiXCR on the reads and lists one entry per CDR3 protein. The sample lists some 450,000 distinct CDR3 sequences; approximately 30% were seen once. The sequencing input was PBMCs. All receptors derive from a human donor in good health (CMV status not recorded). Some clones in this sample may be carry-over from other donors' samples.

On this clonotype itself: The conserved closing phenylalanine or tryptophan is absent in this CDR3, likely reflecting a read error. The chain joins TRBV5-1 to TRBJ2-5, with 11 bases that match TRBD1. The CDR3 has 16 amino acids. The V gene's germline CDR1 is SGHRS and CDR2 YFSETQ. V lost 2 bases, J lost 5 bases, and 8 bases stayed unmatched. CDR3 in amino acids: CASSFGTGGALETQYS. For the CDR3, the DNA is TGCGCCAGCAGCTTTGGGACAGGGGGGGCCCTCGAGACCCAGTACTCC.

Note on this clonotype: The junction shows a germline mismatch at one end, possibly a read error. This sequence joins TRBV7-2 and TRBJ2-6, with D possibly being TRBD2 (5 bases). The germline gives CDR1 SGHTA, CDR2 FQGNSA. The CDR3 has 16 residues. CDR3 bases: TGTGCCAGCAGACCAGACGGGGTCTCTTGGGCCAACGTCCTGAATTTC. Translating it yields CASRPDGVSWANVLNF. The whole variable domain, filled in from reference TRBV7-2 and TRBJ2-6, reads GAGVSQSPSNKVTEKGKDVELRCDPISGHTALYWYRQSLGQGLEFLIYFQGNSAPDKSGLPSDRFSAERTGGSVSTLTIQRTQQEDSAVYLCASRPDGVSWANVLNFGAGSRLTVL.

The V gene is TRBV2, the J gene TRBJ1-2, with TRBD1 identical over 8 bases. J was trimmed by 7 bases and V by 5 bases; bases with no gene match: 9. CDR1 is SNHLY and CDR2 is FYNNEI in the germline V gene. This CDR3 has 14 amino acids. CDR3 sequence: CASSYDRGSSGYTF. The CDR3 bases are TGTGCCAGCAGTTACGACAGGGGATCTTCTGGCTACACCTTC. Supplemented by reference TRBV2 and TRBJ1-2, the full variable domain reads EPEVTQTPSHQVTQMGQEVILRCVPISNHLYFYWYRQILGQKVEFLVSFYNNEISEKSEIFDDQFSVERPDGSNFTLKIRSTKLEDSAMYFCASSYDRGSSGYTFGSGTRLTVV.

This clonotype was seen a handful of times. This chain's CDR3 is CASSDATNEKLFF. The CDR3 DNA reads as TGTGCCAGTAGCGATGCAACTAATGAAAAACTGTTTTTT. V gene TRBV19 combines with J gene TRBJ1-4, with D unresolved. V gave up 6 bases and J gave up 0 bases, with 5 bases separating them. The CDR3 has 13 amino acids. Germline assignment: CDR1 LNHDA and CDR2 SQIVND (reference sequence).

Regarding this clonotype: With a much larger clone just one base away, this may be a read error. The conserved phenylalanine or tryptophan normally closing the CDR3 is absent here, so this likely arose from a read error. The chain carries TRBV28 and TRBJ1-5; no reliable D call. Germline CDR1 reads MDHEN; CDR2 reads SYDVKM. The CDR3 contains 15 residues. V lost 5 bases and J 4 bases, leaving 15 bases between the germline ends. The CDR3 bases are TGTGCCAGCAGTCCCCTACAACGGGCTAATCAGCCCCAGCATTGT. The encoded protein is CASSPLQRANQPQHC.